This T cell receptor (beta chain) appears in the sequencing data of a study of blood T cell repertoires in COVID-19. Study context: Italy, Spain and the United States were the sources of the convalescent and acute COVID-19 samples. In each case, the material was cDNA or gDNA derived from T cells, B-cell-depleted T cells, or PBMCs.

CDR1 is MDHEN, CDR2 SYDVKM, per germline. Germline trimming cut 6 bases from V and 4 bases from J; bases unmatched to any gene: 8. The CDR3 length is 16 residues. TCRdb's copy holds only in-frame clones and misses some; the assay was immunoSEQ multiplex PCR. The sample lists roughly 90,000 clones, about 82% seen once, with 25% in the top ten. The clonotype originates from a human donor in a cohort sampled during active COVID-19. The chain couples TRBV28 to TRBJ2-3; 12 positions agree with TRBD2. Sequenced material: peripheral blood. CDR3 amino acids: CASSPLAGGPPDTQYF. CDR3 nucleotides: TGTGCCAGCAGCCCTCTAGCGGGAGGGCCCCCAGATACGCAGTATTTT.